Included here is one TCR beta chain sequence, with context. This record comes from a study of cytomegalovirus exposure and HLA in healthy donors. It was with 60 Vbeta and 13 Jbeta primers that the PCR ran. Sequencing was performed with immunoSEQ multiplex PCR; in TCRdb, only in-frame clones are kept and a portion is missing. In the table there are 200,000 or so clones, over 60% of which are singletons. This clonotype was sampled from a young man in good health and CMV-seronegative. Material for sequencing was PBMCs.

The CDR3 bases are TGTGCCAGCTCACCCCCTAGCGGGCCCGAGTTCTTC. This encodes CASSPPSGPEFF. V and J are TRBV18 and TRBJ2-1, with 8 nucleotides matching TRBD2. Trimming cost V 3 bases and J 14 bases; bases outside gene matches: 6. The CDR3 loop spans 12 amino acids. Germline CDR1 KGHSH, CDR2 LQKENI.